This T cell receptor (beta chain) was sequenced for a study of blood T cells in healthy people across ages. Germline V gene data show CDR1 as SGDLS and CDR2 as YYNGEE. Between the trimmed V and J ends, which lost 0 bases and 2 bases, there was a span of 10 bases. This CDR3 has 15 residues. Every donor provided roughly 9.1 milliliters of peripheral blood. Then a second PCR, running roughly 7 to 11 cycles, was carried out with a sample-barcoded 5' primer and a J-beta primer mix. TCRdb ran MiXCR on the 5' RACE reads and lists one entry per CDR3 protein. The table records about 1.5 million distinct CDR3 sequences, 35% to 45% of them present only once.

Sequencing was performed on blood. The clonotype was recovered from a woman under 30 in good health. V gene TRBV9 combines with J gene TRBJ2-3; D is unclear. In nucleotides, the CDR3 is TGTGCCAGCAGCGTAGTGCAAAGCTACACAGATACGCAGTATTTT. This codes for CASSVVQSYTDTQYF.